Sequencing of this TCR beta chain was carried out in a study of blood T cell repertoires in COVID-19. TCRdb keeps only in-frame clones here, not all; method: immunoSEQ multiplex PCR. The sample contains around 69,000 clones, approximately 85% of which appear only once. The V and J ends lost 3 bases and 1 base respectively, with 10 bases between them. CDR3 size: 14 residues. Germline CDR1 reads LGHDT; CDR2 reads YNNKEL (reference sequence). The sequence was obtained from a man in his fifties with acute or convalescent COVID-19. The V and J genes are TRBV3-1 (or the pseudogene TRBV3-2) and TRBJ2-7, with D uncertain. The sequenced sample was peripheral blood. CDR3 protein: CASSQAALSYEQYF. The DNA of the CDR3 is TGTGCCAGCAGCCAGGCAGCGCTATCCTACGAGCAGTACTTC.